The sequence of this T cell receptor beta chain was determined in a study of shared clonotypes between healthy human individuals. Naive CD8 cells lacked CD45RO and underwent positive selection for CCR7, leaving out terminally differentiated effector memory CD45RA+ cells. Clones were sequenced by immunoSEQ multiplex PCR, and TCRdb holds only the in-frame ones, with some missing. The sample yields approximately 1.9 million clones, around 93% seen once. The CDR3 has 17 residues. Germline V gives CDR1 MNHEY, CDR2 SMNVEV (reference sequence). This chain uses TRBV27 with TRBJ2-5, with D maybe TRBD1 (5 bases). The J call may be faulty, since TRBJ2-7 better matches the DNA end. The receptor was derived from a man younger than 35 in good health. Some clones in this sample may be carry-over from other donors' samples. Material: naive CD8+ T cells from PBMCs. The CDR3 is CASSLGQGRTSSYEQYF. The CDR3 nucleotides read TGTGCCAGCAGTTTAGGGCAGGGCAGGACAAGCTCCTACGAGCAGTACTTC.